Below are 10 T cell receptor beta chains sequenced from a single sample in a study of Graves' ophthalmopathy and Graves' hyperthyroidism. Researchers took RNA transcripts and amplified TCR beta CDR3 regions from them. The first round was an RT-PCR with HTBI primers, and the second round was a multiplex PCR. TCRdb analysed the multiplex PCR reads with MiXCR anew, one entry per CDR3 protein. The table includes roughly 51,000 distinct CDR3 sequences, less than 65% detected once. Sequencing used peripheral blood. Receptors were obtained from an adult man with Graves' ophthalmopathy.

This clonotype was seen ten or more times. One end of the junction does not line up with germline, which may come from a read error. V is TRBV6-2 or TRBV6-3 and J is TRBJ2-7; no clear D. CDR1 MNHEY and CDR2 SVGEGT come from the germline V gene. The CDR3 runs to 12 residues. CDR3 residues: CASSDSGLAQYF. The CDR3 region has the DNA TGTGCCAGCAGTGACTCTGGGCTCGCGCAGTACTTC.

About this clonotype: The junction and the germline gene differ at one end; a read error may be behind it. V and J are TRBV5-1 and TRBJ1-4; D possibly corresponds to TRBD1 (5 bases). The CDR3 consists of 15 residues. Germline CDR1 reads SGHRS; CDR2 reads YFSETQ. The CDR3 sequence: CASSLTGTKDEKLFF. The CDR3 DNA sequence: TGCGCCAGCAGCTTAACAGGAACTAAGGATGAAAAACTATTTTTT.

The chain links TRBV30 to TRBJ1-1; TRBD1 matches at 7 bases. V shed 1 base, J shed 8 bases, and the junction held 4 bases outside the gene matches. Looked up from germline, CDR1 is GTSNPN and CDR2 is SVGIG (reference sequence). The CDR3 spans 12 residues. The CDR3 DNA follows: TGTGCCTGGAGTGCCACGGGACAGGAAGCTTTCTTT. The encoded protein is CAWSATGQEAFF.

The chain joins TRBV7-8 to TRBJ2-2, with 7 nucleotides matching TRBD1. V was pared by 5 bases and J by 0 bases, with 6 bases of the junction left unmatched. The CDR3 has 16 amino acids. Germline V CDR1 and CDR2: SGHVS, FQNEAQ. CDR3 DNA sequence: TGTGCCAGCAGCCCTCGACAGGGATCGAACACCGGGGAGCTGTTTTTT. It encodes CASSPRQGSNTGELFF.

This clonotype has a handful of counts. Germline is not matched at one junction end, which may reflect a read error. This chain joins TRBV11-2 and TRBJ2-5; no reliable D call. The CDR3 length is 15 residues. The V gene's germline CDR1 is SGHAT and CDR2 FQNNGV. The CDR3 here is CASSLADFRKETQCF. In nucleotides, the CDR3 is TGTGCCAGCAGCTTAGCCGACTTTCGGAAGGAGACCCAGTGCTTC.

The rearrangement links TRBV7-3 to TRBJ2-7; 7 bases align to TRBD2. The CDR3 extends over 14 amino acids. With V trimmed by 1 base and J by 5 bases, 5 bases remained unmatched. CDR1 is SGHTA and CDR2 is FQGTGA in the germline V gene. The DNA of the CDR3 is TGTGCCAGCAGCTTAAGCGGGAGAAAGAACGAGCAGTACTTC. This gives the protein CASSLSGRKNEQYF.

Notes on this clonotype: Its ends do not fully match the called genes, so a read error is possible. The rearrangement joins TRBV14 to TRBJ2-3, with 8 positions matching TRBD2. The CDR3 runs to 16 residues. CDR1 is SGHDN and CDR2 is FVKESK in the germline V gene. The CDR3 DNA follows: TGTGCCAGCAGCCAAGCTAGCGGGCCCCACACAGATACGCAGGATTTT. Encoded protein: CASSQASGPHTDTQDF.

Notes on this clonotype: The CDR3 carries no conserved terminal phenylalanine or tryptophan, so it likely arises from a read error. The chain uses TRBV9 and TRBJ1-2; D is undetermined. The CDR3 is 14 residues long. Germline V lookup: CDR1 SGDLS, CDR2 YYNGEE. This CDR3 reads CACSVGGETYGYTY. DNA for the CDR3: TGTGCCTGCAGCGTAGGCGGGGAGACCTATGGCTACACCTAC.

J is TRBJ2-7 and V is TRBV20-1; TRBD2 agrees at 11 bases. The ends lost 8 bases at V and 4 bases at J; junction bases unmatched: 7. This CDR3 has 13 residues. Germline CDR1 is DFQATT and CDR2 is SNEGSKA (reference sequence). The CDR3 sequence: CSLGGTSGYEQYF. For the CDR3, the DNA is TGCAGTTTGGGAGGGACTAGCGGTTACGAGCAGTACTTC.

The gene calls are TRBV19 and TRBJ2-2, with no clear D. In germline, CDR1 is LNHDA, CDR2 SQIVND (reference sequence). This CDR3 has 14 residues. Trimming took off 6 bases at V and 3 bases at J, with 11 bases between the two ends. The chain's CDR3 is CASRSRVDTGELFF. The CDR3 coding sequence is TGTGCCAGTAGGAGTAGGGTCGACACCGGGGAGCTGTTTTTT.